The present T cell receptor (beta chain) was sequenced within a study of blood T cell repertoires in COVID-19. Study information: Sample material is recorded as cDNA or gDNA derived from T cells, B-cell-depleted T cells, or PBMCs.

Original analysis: Estimates of nucleated cell counts were drawn from the amplification of reference gene primers. Generated by immunoSEQ multiplex PCR, the TCRdb table keeps only in-frame clones and is missing some. Clone size and V and J calls were adopted from that table, with D and trimming inferred from the DNA. The data hold tens of thousands of clones, with around 90% observed a single time. The CDR3 is 15 amino acids. The V gene end was trimmed by 5 bases and the J gene end by 5 bases; junction bases not matched to a gene: 5. Germline V gives CDR1 MDHEN, CDR2 SYDVKM. This sequence was found in a human donor in a cohort sampled during active COVID-19. The sample comprised peripheral blood. The genes are TRBV28 and TRBJ2-5; 13 bases map to TRBD2. The CDR3 coding sequence is TGTGCCAGCAGTCCTACACTAGCGGGGGGGGAGACCCAGTACTTC. This codes for CASSPTLAGGETQYF.